This TCR beta chain was obtained from a study of neoadjuvant nivolumab and ipilimumab in lung cancer. Study details: Patients got nivolumab 3 mg/kg on days 1, 15 and 29; combination added ipilimumab 1 mg/kg day 1. Study results and limitations: Resected-tumor TCR richness correlated positively with pretherapy blood richness.

Only a few counts were recorded for this clone. Its specificity is unknown. Per the germline V gene, CDR1 is KGHSH and CDR2 is LQKENI. V lost 2 bases, J lost 8 bases, and 12 bases lay in between. This CDR3 is built from 13 residues. Sequenced by immunoSEQ multiplex PCR; TCRdb stores in-frame clones only, minus some. This sample has approximately 20,000 clones, with 85% to 90% found just once. The sequence derives from an adult with non-small cell lung cancer. The material was peripheral blood, obtained before neoadjuvant nivolumab, alone or with ipilimumab. V gene TRBV18 combines with J gene TRBJ1-2; no firm D call. The CDR3, as DNA: TGTGCCAGCTCACCAATGGGATCCCAAGGCTACACCTTC. It codes for CASSPMGSQGYTF.